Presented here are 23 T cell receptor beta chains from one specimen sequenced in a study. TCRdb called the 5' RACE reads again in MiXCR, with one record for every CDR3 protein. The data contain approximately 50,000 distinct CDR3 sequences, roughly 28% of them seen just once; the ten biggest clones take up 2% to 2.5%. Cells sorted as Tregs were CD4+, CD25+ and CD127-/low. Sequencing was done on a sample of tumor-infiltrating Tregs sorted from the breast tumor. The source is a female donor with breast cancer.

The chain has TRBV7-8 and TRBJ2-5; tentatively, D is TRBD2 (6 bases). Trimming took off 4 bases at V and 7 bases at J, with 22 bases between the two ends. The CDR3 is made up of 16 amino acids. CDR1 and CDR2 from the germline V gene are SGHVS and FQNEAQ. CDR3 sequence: CASSSGLGEASGTQYF. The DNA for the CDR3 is TGTGCCAGCAGCTCTGGACTCGGGGAGGCCTCCGGGACCCAGTACTTC.

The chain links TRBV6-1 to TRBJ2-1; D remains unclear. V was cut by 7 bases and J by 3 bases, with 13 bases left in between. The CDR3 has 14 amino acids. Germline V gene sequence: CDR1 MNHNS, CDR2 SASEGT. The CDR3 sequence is CASTQTVNYNEQFF. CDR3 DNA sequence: TGTGCCAGCACCCAGACGGTAAACTACAATGAGCAGTTCTTC.

The CDR3 here is CASSSSRDTHYEQYF. CDR3 DNA: TGTGCCAGCAGCTCTTCCCGGGACACCCACTACGAGCAGTACTTC. The gene calls are TRBV7-9 and TRBJ2-7; weak D call: TRBD1 (6 bases). Per the germline V gene, CDR1 is SEHNR and CDR2 is FQNEAQ (reference sequence). The V end lost 4 bases, the J end lost 3 bases, and 16 bases lay between the germline ends. The CDR3 runs 15 residues.

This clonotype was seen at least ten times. The CDR3 here is CASSSRGTGYEKLFF. The CDR3 DNA sequence: TGTGCCAGCAGTTCCCGAGGGACAGGGTATGAAAAACTGTTTTTT. This chain links TRBV12-3 or TRBV12-4 with TRBJ1-4; the match to TRBD1 covers 9 bases. CDR3 length: 15 amino acids. J lost 6 bases, V lost 4 bases, and 6 bases had no gene match.

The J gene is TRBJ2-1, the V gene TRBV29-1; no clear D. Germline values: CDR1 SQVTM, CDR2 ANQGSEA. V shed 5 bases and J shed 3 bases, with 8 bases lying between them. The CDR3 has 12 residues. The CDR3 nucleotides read TGCAGCGTTATGGGGAACTACAATGAGCAGTTCTTC. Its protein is CSVMGNYNEQFF.

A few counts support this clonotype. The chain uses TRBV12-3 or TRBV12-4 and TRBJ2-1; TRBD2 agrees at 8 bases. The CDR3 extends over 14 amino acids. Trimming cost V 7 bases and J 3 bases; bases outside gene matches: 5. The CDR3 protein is CASTSGGFYNEQFF. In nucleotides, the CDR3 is TGTGCCAGCACAAGCGGGGGATTCTACAATGAGCAGTTCTTC.

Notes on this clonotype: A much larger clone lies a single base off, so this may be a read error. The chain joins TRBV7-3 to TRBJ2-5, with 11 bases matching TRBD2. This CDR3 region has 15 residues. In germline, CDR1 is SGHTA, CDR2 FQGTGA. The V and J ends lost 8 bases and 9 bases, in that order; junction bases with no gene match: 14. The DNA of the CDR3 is TGTGCCAGCGCGGCGACTAGCGGGACTTCGGAGGCCCAGTACTTC. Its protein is CASAATSGTSEAQYF.

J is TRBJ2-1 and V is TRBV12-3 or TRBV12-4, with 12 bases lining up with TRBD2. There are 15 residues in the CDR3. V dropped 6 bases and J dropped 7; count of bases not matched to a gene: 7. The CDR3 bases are TGTGCCAGCAGCCTAGCGGGAGGGAGTAATAATGAGCAGTTCTTC. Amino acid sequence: CASSLAGGSNNEQFF.

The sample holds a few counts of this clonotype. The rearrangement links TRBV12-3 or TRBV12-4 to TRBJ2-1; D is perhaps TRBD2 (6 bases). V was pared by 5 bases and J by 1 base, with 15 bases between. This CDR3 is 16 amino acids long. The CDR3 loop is CASSVDGTYSYNEQFF. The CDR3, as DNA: TGTGCCAGCAGTGTAGATGGGACTTATTCCTACAATGAGCAGTTCTTC.

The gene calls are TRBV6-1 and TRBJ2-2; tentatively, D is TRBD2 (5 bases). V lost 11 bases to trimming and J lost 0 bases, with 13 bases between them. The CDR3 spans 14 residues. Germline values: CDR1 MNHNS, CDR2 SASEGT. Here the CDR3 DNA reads TGTGCCGGAGAGACTACCTCGAACACCGGGGAGCTGTTTTTT. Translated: CAGETTSNTGELFF.

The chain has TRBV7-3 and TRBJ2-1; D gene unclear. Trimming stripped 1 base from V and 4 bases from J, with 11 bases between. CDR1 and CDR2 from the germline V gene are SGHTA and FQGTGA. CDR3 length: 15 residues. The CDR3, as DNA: TGTGCCAGCAGCTTAAGCTCATCCCCTTACAATGAGCAGTTCTTC. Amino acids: CASSLSSSPYNEQFF.

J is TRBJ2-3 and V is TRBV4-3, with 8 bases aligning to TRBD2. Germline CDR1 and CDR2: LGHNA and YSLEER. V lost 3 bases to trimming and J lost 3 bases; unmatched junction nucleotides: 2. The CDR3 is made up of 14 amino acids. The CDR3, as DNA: TGCGCCAGCAGCCAGGGACTAGGAACAGATACGCAGTATTTT. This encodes CASSQGLGTDTQYF.

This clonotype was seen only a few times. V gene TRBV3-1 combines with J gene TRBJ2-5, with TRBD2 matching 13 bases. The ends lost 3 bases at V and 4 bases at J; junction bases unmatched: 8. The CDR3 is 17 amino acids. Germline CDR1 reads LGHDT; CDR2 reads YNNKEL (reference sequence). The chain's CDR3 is CASSQSTSGGAAETQYF. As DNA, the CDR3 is TGTGCCAGCAGCCAGTCCACTAGCGGGGGGGCCGCAGAGACCCAGTACTTC.

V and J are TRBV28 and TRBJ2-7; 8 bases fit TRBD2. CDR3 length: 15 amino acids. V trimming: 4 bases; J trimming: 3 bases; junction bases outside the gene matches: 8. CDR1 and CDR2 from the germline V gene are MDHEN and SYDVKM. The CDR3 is CASSSRTSSVYEQYF. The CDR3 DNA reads TGTGCCAGCAGTTCGAGGACTAGCAGTGTCTACGAGCAGTACTTC.

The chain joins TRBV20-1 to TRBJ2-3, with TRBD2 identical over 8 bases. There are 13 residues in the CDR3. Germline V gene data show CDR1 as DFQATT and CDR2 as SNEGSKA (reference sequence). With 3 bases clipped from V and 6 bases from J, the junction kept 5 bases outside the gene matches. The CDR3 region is CSARTSATDTQYF. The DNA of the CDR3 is TGCAGTGCTAGGACTAGCGCCACTGATACGCAGTATTTT.

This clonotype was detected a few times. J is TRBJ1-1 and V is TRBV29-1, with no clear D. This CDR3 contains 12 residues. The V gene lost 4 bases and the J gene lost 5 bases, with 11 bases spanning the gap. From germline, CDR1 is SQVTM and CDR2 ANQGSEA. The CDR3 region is CSVGTQRTEAFF. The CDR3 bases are TGCAGCGTTGGGACGCAAAGGACTGAAGCTTTCTTT.

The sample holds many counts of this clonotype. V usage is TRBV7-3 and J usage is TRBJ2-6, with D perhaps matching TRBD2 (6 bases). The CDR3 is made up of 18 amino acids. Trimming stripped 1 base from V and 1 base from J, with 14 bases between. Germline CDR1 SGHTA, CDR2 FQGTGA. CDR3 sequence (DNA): TGTGCCAGCAGCTTAAGCGAGGCGGGGTGGTCTGGGGCCAACGTCCTGACTTTC. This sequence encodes CASSLSEAGWSGANVLTF. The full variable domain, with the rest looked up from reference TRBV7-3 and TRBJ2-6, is GAGVSQTPSNKVTEKGKYVELRCDPISGHTALYWYRQSLGQGPEFLIYFQGTGAADDSGLPNDRFFAVRPEGSVSTLKIQRTERGDSAVYLCASSLSEAGWSGANVLTFGAGSRLTVL.

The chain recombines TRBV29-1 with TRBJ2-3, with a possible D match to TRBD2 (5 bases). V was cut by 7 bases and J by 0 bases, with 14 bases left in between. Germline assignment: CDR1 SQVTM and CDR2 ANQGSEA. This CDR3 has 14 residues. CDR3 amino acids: CSATGEISTDTQYF. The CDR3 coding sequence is TGCAGCGCTACTGGGGAGATCAGCACAGATACGCAGTATTTT.

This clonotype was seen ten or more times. The CDR3 protein is CASSLRVVTGNTEAFF. The DNA for the CDR3 is TGTGCCAGCAGCTTAAGGGTTGTGACAGGGAACACTGAAGCTTTCTTT. The genes are TRBV7-2 and TRBJ1-1; a weak D match, TRBD1 (6 bases). V shed 2 bases and J shed 1 base, with 14 bases lying between them. CDR1 and CDR2 (germline): SGHTA, FQGNSA. CDR3 length equals 16 residues.

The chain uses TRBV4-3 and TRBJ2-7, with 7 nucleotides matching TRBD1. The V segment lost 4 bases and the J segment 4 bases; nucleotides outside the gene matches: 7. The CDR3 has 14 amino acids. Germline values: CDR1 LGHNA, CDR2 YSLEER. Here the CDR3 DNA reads TGCGCCAGCAGCCTTGAACTACAGGGGTACGAGCAGTACTTC. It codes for CASSLELQGYEQYF.

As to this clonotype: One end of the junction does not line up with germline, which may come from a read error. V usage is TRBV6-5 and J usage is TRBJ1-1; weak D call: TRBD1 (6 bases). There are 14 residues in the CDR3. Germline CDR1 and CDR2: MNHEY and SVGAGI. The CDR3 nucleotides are TGTGCCAGCAGTTACTCCTACAGGGAGACTGAAGCTCTCTTT. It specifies CASSYSYRETEALF.

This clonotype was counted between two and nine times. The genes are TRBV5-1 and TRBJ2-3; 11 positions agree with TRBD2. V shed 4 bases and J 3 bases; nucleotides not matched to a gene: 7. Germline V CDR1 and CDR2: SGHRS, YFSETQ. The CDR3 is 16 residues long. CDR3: CASSPGTSGYTDTQYF. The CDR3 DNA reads TGCGCCAGCAGCCCCGGGACTAGCGGTTATACAGATACGCAGTATTTT.

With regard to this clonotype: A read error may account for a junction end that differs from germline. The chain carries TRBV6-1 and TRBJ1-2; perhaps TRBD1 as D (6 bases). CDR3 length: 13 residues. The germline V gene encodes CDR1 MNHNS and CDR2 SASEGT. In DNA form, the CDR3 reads TGTGCCAACAGTGCACAGGGTGAGACTGGCTACACCTTC. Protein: CANSAQGETGYTF.